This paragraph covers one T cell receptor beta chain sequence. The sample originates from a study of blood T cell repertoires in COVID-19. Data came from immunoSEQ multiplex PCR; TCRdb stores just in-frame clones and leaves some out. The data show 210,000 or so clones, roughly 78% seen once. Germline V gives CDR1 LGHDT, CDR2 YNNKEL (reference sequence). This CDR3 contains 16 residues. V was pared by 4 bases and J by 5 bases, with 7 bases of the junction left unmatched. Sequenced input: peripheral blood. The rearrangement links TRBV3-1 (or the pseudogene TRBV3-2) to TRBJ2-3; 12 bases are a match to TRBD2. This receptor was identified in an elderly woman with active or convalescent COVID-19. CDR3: CASSRRTSGVEDTQYF. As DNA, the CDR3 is TGTGCCAGCAGCCGCCGGACTAGCGGGGTTGAAGATACGCAGTATTTT.